This TCR beta chain was found in a study of T cells in Graves' hyperthyroidism and ophthalmopathy. Overall study results and limits: Most clonotypes expanded in the thyroid (above 0.001) were also present in blood. Ophthalmopathy was identified by the model a median approximately 6.9 months ahead of onset.

As concerns this clonotype: Antigen unknown. A read error is possible here, since a much larger clone lies one base away.

Graves' hyperthyroidism qualified as stable when ophthalmopathy did not progress within 18 months. Exclusion of a patient resulted from uncontrolled infection, other autoimmune disease, pregnancy or lactation. From germline, CDR1 is SGHVS and CDR2 FNYEAQ. CDR3 length: 12 residues. Amplified TCR beta CDR3 regions derived from RNA transcripts. First-round RT-PCR with HTBI primers amplified the TCR CDR3 region. Each CDR3 protein is one row after TCRdb ran MiXCR on the multiplex PCR reads. The table has about 540,000 distinct CDR3 sequences, about 45% seen once. Sequenced input: peripheral blood or thyroid tissue (not recorded which). The sequence came from a woman under 30 with Graves' hyperthyroidism. The V and J genes are TRBV7-6 and TRBJ2-7; perhaps TRBD1 as D (6 bases). This chain's CDR3 is CASSGESYERYF. CDR3 coding DNA: TGTGCCAGCTCAGGGGAGAGCTACGAGCGGTACTTC. Based on the CDR3 plus reference TRBV7-6 and TRBJ2-7, the full variable domain is GAGVSQSPRYKVTKRGQDVALRCDPISGHVSLYWYRQALGQGPEFLTYFNYEAQQDKSGLPNDRFSAERPEGSISTLTIQRTEQRDSAMYRCASSGESYERYFGPGTRLTVT.